This TCR beta chain was captured by sequencing in a study of response to subunit inactivated influenza vaccine. This clonotype was seen repeatedly, ten times or more. TCRdb passed the RT-PCR reads through MiXCR, listing each CDR3 protein once. The sample records under 200,000 distinct CDR3 sequences, roughly a tenth being singletons. The CDR3 sequence is 17 residues long. CDR1 MNHEY and CDR2 SVGAGI come from the germline V gene. The V end was cut by 1 base, the J end by 7 bases, with 20 bases between. This chain connects TRBV6-5 to TRBJ1-5, with a weak D call TRBD1 (5 bases). This TCR derives from a man between 50 and 75 years old who received an inactivated influenza vaccine. This specimen was CD8+ T cells sorted from PBMCs, taken less than 25 months after vaccination. The CDR3, as DNA: TGTGCCAGCAGTTACTTTTTCTCTCCTGAACCAGGGCAGCCCCAGCATTTT. Protein sequence: CASSYFFSPEPGQPQHF.